What follows are 18 T cell receptor beta chains derived from one specimen sequenced in a study of shared clonotypes between healthy human individuals. Here immunoSEQ multiplex PCR was the method, and the copy in TCRdb shows in-frame clones only, minus some. The table includes around 2,100,000 clones, approximately 94% detected once. Cells designated naive CD8 were CD45RO-negative and were positively selected for CCR7, with terminally differentiated effector memory CD45RA+ cells excluded. Material for sequencing was naive CD8+ T cells sorted from blood. All receptors come from a man aged 18 to 35 in good health.

The chain links TRBV7-2 to TRBJ2-1; D not resolved. V shed 5 bases and J shed 5 bases, with 13 bases lying between them. CDR3 length: 14 residues. Germline V gene sequence: CDR1 SGHTA, CDR2 FQGNSA. The CDR3 is CASSPRPRDNEQFF. CDR3 DNA: TGTGCCAGCAGCCCCCGCCCCCGGGACAATGAGCAGTTCTTC.

The chain carries TRBV18 and TRBJ2-7; 9 bases agree with TRBD1. The CDR3 has 17 residues. V shed 3 bases and J 3 bases; nucleotides not matched to a gene: 12. Germline CDR1 and CDR2: KGHSH and LQKENI. CDR3 in amino acids: CASSPANSGTGFYEQYF. The CDR3 DNA is TGTGCCAGCTCACCGGCCAATTCCGGGACAGGGTTCTACGAGCAGTACTTC.

About this clone itself: Within the sample, other DNA sequences also encode this same CDR3. J is TRBJ2-7 and V is TRBV30; D is ambiguous. The germline V gene encodes CDR1 GTSNPN and CDR2 SVGIG (reference sequence). The CDR3 covers 11 residues. The germline V and J ends were trimmed by 1 base and 3 bases, with 4 bases remaining between them. The CDR3 bases are TGTGCCTGGAGTGAGAGCTACGAGCAGTACTTC. Amino acids: CAWSESYEQYF. The whole variable domain, filled in from reference TRBV30 and TRBJ2-7, reads SQTIHQWPATLVQPVGSPLSLECTVEGTSNPNLYWYRQAAGRGLQLLFYSVGIGQISSEVPQNLSASRPQDRQFILSSKKLLLSDSGFYLCAWSESYEQYFGPGTRLTVT.

The chain carries TRBV7-2 and TRBJ2-7; either TRBD1 or TRBD2 may fit D (5 bases each). This CDR3 contains 14 residues. V lost 6 bases and J lost 1, with 13 bases in between. The V gene's germline CDR1 is SGHTA and CDR2 FQGNSA. CDR3 coding DNA: TGTGCCAGCAGACCCACGGGGCCGTCCTACGAGCAGTACTTC. Encoded protein: CASRPTGPSYEQYF.

V gene TRBV4-3 combines with J gene TRBJ1-2, with TRBD1 identical over 7 bases. This CDR3 has 15 residues. Germline CDR1 reads LGHNA; CDR2 reads YSLEER. J was trimmed by 0 bases and V by 5 bases; bases with no gene match: 6. The CDR3 sequence is CASSNRQGANYGYTF. DNA for the CDR3: TGCGCCAGCAGCAACAGACAGGGAGCTAACTATGGCTACACCTTC.

In DNA, the CDR3 is TGCAGCGTTGACCTCTTGGACAGGAACTCCTACGAGCAGTACTTC. Protein sequence: CSVDLLDRNSYEQYF. The chain combines TRBV29-1 with TRBJ2-7; the match to TRBD1 covers 7 bases. V lost 3 bases and J lost 0; bases outside the gene matches: 8. The length of the CDR3 is 15 residues. CDR1 SQVTM and CDR2 ANQGSEA come from the germline V gene.

The chain couples TRBV6-6 to TRBJ1-4; D unclear. Trimming stripped 6 bases from V and 3 bases from J, with 14 bases between. CDR1 is MNHNY, CDR2 SVGAGI, per germline (reference sequence). This CDR3 contains 15 residues. CDR3 region: CASRSTGSPNEKLFF. CDR3 nucleotide sequence: TGTGCCAGCAGGTCAACGGGTTCACCTAATGAAAAACTGTTTTTT.

V usage is TRBV30 and J usage is TRBJ2-1; 10 nucleotides align to TRBD2. The ends lost 2 bases at V and 7 bases at J; junction bases unmatched: 8. In germline, CDR1 is GTSNPN, CDR2 SVGIG (reference sequence). This CDR3 has 15 amino acids. The CDR3: CAWSLASGSQNEQFF. DNA for the CDR3: TGTGCCTGGAGTCTGGCTAGCGGGAGTCAGAATGAGCAGTTCTTC.

The chain couples TRBV7-6 to TRBJ1-2; 7 positions match TRBD1. The ends lost 4 bases at V and 7 bases at J; junction bases unmatched: 12. The CDR3 is made up of 15 amino acids. Germline V gene lookup returns CDR1 SGHVS and CDR2 FNYEAQ. The CDR3 sequence: CASSSGGGMVGGYTF. The CDR3 bases are TGTGCCAGCAGCTCAGGAGGGGGCATGGTTGGTGGCTACACCTTC.

In its sample, this clone was seen once. The chain recombines TRBV29-1 with TRBJ1-2, with 12 bases that match TRBD1. CDR1 is SQVTM and CDR2 is ANQGSEA in the germline V gene. This CDR3 contains 17 residues. V shed 5 bases, J shed 4 bases, and the junction held 14 bases outside the gene matches. CDR3 sequence reads: CSVLDPGQGAARYGYTF. DNA of the CDR3: TGCAGCGTTCTAGACCCGGGACAGGGGGCGGCCCGCTATGGCTACACCTTC.

In nucleotides, the CDR3 is TGTGCCAGCAGCTTGGTTGGGACAGTTTCACCCCTCCACTTT. Its protein is CASSLVGTVSPLHF. The chain is built from TRBV5-5 and TRBJ1-6; 7 bases agree with TRBD1. CDR1 is SGHKS, CDR2 YYEKEE, per germline (reference sequence). The V gene end was trimmed by 0 bases and the J gene end by 9 bases; junction bases not matched to a gene: 3. This CDR3 spans 14 amino acids. Full variable domain (rest looked up from reference TRBV5-5 and TRBJ1-6): DAGVTQSPTHLIKTRGQQVTLRCSPISGHKSVSWYQQVLGQGPQFIFQYYEKEERGRGNFPDRFSARQFPNYSSELNVNALLLGDSALYLCASSLVGTVSPLHFGNGTRLTVT.

Only one count was recorded for this clone. This chain joins TRBV7-9 and TRBJ2-5; 7 bases are shared with TRBD1. CDR3 length: 16 amino acids. Trimming removed 1 base from V and 2 bases from J; junction bases left unmatched: 7. Germline V gene data show CDR1 as SEHNR and CDR2 as FQNEAQ (reference sequence). The CDR3 DNA is TGTGCCAGCAGCTTAGTTCCCCCCAGGGGGCAAGAGACCCAGTACTTC. Encoded protein: CASSLVPPRGQETQYF.

The chain combines TRBV29-1 with TRBJ2-5, with TRBD2 as a possible D gene (5 bases). Germline CDR1 is SQVTM and CDR2 is ANQGSEA. There are 12 residues in the CDR3. The chain's CDR3 is CSGRADQETQYF. In nucleotides, the CDR3 is TGCAGTGGGCGGGCCGACCAAGAGACCCAGTACTTC.

The V and J genes are TRBV7-9 and TRBJ1-1; the D gene is possibly TRBD1 (5 bases). V gave up 5 bases and J gave up 5 bases, with 24 bases separating them. The germline V gene has CDR1 SEHNR and CDR2 FQNEAQ (reference sequence). This CDR3 has 17 residues. This CDR3 reads CASSLLTVGEYATEAFF. CDR3 DNA: TGTGCCAGCAGCCTCCTGACGGTAGGGGAATATGCGACTGAAGCTTTCTTT. Using reference TRBV7-9 and TRBJ1-1 for the parts outside the CDR3, the full variable domain is DTGVSQNPRHKITKRGQNVTFRCDPISEHNRLYWYRQTLGQGPEFLTYFQNEAQLEKSRLLSDRFSAERPKGSFSTLEIQRTEQGDSAMYLCASSLLTVGEYATEAFFGQGTRLTVV.

The chain employs TRBV15 and TRBJ1-4; weak D call: TRBD1 (5 bases). The CDR3 spans 15 residues. Trimming took off 5 bases at V and 4 bases at J, with 14 bases between the two ends. Per the germline V gene, CDR1 is LNHNV and CDR2 is YYDKDF (reference sequence). Written as DNA, the CDR3 is TGTGCCACCAGCGGACCGGGACGGATTAATGAAAAACTGTTTTTT. It codes for CATSGPGRINEKLFF. Full variable domain (missing parts from reference TRBV15 and TRBJ1-4): DAMVIQNPRYQVTQFGKPVTLSCSQTLNHNVMYWYQQKSSQAPKLLFHYYDKDFNNEADTPDNFQSRRPNTSFCFLDIRSPGLGDTAMYLCATSGPGRINEKLFFGSGTQLSVL.

The gene calls are TRBV7-6 and TRBJ2-1; D unresolved. Trimming left V 5 bases short and J 0 bases short, with 11 bases between. Germline CDR1 reads SGHVS; CDR2 reads FNYEAQ. CDR3 length: 15 residues. The CDR3 protein is CASSKDVDSYNEQFF. CDR3 bases: TGTGCCAGCAGCAAAGACGTGGACTCCTACAATGAGCAGTTCTTC.

In its sample, this clone was seen once. The chain recombines TRBV7-2 with TRBJ2-2; 11 bases match TRBD2. The CDR3 is 16 amino acids. With V trimmed by 1 base and J by 5 bases, 3 bases remained unmatched. In germline, CDR1 is SGHTA, CDR2 FQGNSA. The CDR3 loop is CASSLELAGVTGELFF. CDR3 coding DNA: TGTGCCAGCAGCTTAGAACTAGCGGGAGTTACCGGGGAGCTGTTTTTT.

The chain is built from TRBV7-9 and TRBJ2-5, with 10 bases fitting TRBD2. The CDR3 spans 16 residues. The ends lost 5 bases at V and 3 bases at J; junction bases unmatched: 9. Germline V gives CDR1 SEHNR, CDR2 FQNEAQ (reference sequence). CDR3: CASSPPSGRGEETQYF. DNA of the CDR3: TGTGCCAGCAGCCCACCCAGCGGGAGGGGGGAAGAGACCCAGTACTTC.